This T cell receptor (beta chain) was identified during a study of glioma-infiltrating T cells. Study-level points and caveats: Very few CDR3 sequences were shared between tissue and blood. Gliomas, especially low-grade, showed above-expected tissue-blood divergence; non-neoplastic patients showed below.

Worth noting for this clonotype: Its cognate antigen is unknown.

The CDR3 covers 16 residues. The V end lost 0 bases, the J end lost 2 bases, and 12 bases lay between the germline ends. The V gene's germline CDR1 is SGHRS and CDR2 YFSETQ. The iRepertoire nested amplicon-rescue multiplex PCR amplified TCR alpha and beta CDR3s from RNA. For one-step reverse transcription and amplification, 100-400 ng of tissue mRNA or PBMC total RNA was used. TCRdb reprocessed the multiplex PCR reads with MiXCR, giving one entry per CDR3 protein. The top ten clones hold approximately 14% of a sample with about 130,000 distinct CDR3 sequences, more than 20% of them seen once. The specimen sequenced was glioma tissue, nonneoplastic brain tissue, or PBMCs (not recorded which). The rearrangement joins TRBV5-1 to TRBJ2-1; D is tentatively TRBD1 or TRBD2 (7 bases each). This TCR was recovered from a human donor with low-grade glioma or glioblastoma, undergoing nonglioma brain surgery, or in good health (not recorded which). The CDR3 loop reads CASSLEGGGPYNEQFF. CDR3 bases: TGCGCCAGCAGCTTGGAGGGAGGGGGCCCCTACAATGAGCAGTTCTTC.